These 16 T cell receptor beta chains were all obtained from the same sample, sequenced in a study of blood T cell repertoires in COVID-19. The assay was immunoSEQ multiplex PCR, and TCRdb's table has in-frame clones only and misses some. There are around 140,000 clones in the sample; 84% occur only once, and roughly 4.9% lies in the top ten. The sample taken for sequencing was peripheral blood. All receptors come from a human donor in a cohort sampled during active COVID-19.

The V gene is TRBV30, the J gene TRBJ2-3; tentative D call: TRBD2 (6 bases). V lost 4 bases to trimming and J lost 2 bases, with 10 bases between them. The CDR3 runs to 13 residues. Looked up from germline, CDR1 is GTSNPN and CDR2 is SVGIG (reference sequence). The CDR3 nucleotides read TGTGCCTGGACGGGGGTCCCCACAGATACGCAGTATTTT. This codes for CAWTGVPTDTQYF.

This clone was recorded a few times. The chain carries TRBV14 and TRBJ2-5, with D tentatively TRBD1 (5 bases). This CDR3 spans 14 amino acids. V lost 0 bases and J lost 7, with 12 bases in between. CDR1 and CDR2 from the germline V gene are SGHDN and FVKESK. The CDR3 nucleotides read TGTGCCAGCAGCCAAGATCCAGGGTGGGGGACCCAGTACTTC. Translation gives CASSQDPGWGTQYF.

The chain joins TRBV4-1 to TRBJ2-7, with D uncertain. The germline V gene encodes CDR1 MGHRA and CDR2 YSYEKL. This CDR3 contains 17 residues. Trimming pared 0 bases from V and 2 bases from J, leaving 17 bases between. The CDR3 DNA is TGCGCCAGCAGCCAAGAAATCGTCAGTACCATTCCCTACGAGCAGTACGTC. Its protein product is CASSQEIVSTIPYEQYV.

The chain has TRBV2 and TRBJ2-2; 11 bases map to TRBD2. The CDR3 sequence is 16 residues long. J lost 4 bases, V lost 5 bases, and 6 bases had no gene match. Germline loops: CDR1 SNHLY, CDR2 FYNNEI. CDR3 amino acids: CASSKLAGAVTGELFF. CDR3 bases: TGTGCCAGCAGTAAACTAGCGGGAGCGGTCACCGGGGAGCTGTTTTTT.

In this sample, this clone turned up a few times. The V call is TRBV7-3, the J call TRBJ2-1; 9 nucleotides match TRBD2. The V gene end was trimmed by 5 bases and the J gene end by 7 bases; junction bases not matched to a gene: 9. Germline V CDR1 and CDR2: SGHTA, FQGTGA. CDR3 size: 15 residues. As DNA, the CDR3 is TGTGCCAGCAGCCCCGGGACTAGCTGGGAGAATGAGCAGTTCTTC. This codes for CASSPGTSWENEQFF.

The V call is TRBV19, the J call TRBJ1-5; D remains unclear. V was trimmed by 7 bases and J by 3 bases, leaving 10 bases between them. This CDR3 region has 13 residues. Germline V gene lookup returns CDR1 LNHDA and CDR2 SQIVND (reference sequence). The CDR3 loop is CASTAQLNQPQHF. For the CDR3, the DNA is TGTGCCAGTACTGCACAGCTCAATCAGCCCCAGCATTTT.

The chain recombines TRBV5-1 with TRBJ1-4; TRBD1 is a possible D gene (5 bases). The CDR3 loop spans 16 amino acids. In germline, CDR1 is SGHRS, CDR2 YFSETQ. V gave up 3 bases and J gave up 0 bases, with 12 bases separating them. The CDR3 sequence: CASSSTGRATNEKLFF. DNA for the CDR3: TGCGCCAGCAGCTCGACGGGCAGGGCAACTAATGAAAAACTGTTTTTT. The variable domain in full, with the rest retrieved from reference TRBV5-1 and TRBJ1-4, is KAGVTQTPRYLIKTRGQQVTLSCSPISGHRSVSWYQQTPGQGLQFLFEYFSETQRNKGNFPGRFSGRQFSNSRSEMNVSTLELGDSALYLCASSSTGRATNEKLFFGSGTQLSVL.

The chain carries TRBV18 and TRBJ2-2; D gene unclear. The CDR3 consists of 15 residues. CDR1 is KGHSH and CDR2 is LQKENI in the germline V gene. Trimming stripped 3 bases from V and 5 bases from J, with 13 bases between. CDR3 nucleotide sequence: TGTGCCAGCTCACCGCGTCACCTTAGTACCGGGGAGCTGTTTTTT. It translates to CASSPRHLSTGELFF.

The chain is built from TRBV7-9 and TRBJ2-1; tentative D call: TRBD1 (5 bases). Germline values: CDR1 SEHNR, CDR2 FQNEAQ (reference sequence). V was clipped by 0 bases and J by 7 bases, with 13 bases between them. The CDR3 extends over 15 amino acids. In DNA, the CDR3 is TGTGCCAGCAGCTTAGCGCCCGGCCGACAGAATGAGCAGTTCTTC. Encoded protein: CASSLAPGRQNEQFF.

The rearrangement uses TRBV6-6 and TRBJ1-6, with TRBD1 as a possible D gene (6 bases). This CDR3 is built from 16 residues. Germline V gene data show CDR1 as MNHNY and CDR2 as SVGAGI (reference sequence). V was trimmed by 2 bases and J by 0 bases, leaving 8 bases between them. CDR3 residues: CASSYQGSSYNSPLHF. In nucleotides, the CDR3 is TGTGCCAGCAGTTACCAGGGGAGCTCCTATAATTCACCCCTCCACTTT.

This chain joins TRBV6-5 and TRBJ2-1, with 8 bases aligning to TRBD1. With V trimmed by 5 bases and J by 8 bases, 5 bases remained unmatched. The V gene's germline CDR1 is MNHEY and CDR2 SVGAGI. This CDR3 region has 13 residues. The CDR3: CASSTDRVDEQFF. The CDR3, as DNA: TGTGCCAGCAGTACGGACAGGGTCGATGAGCAGTTCTTC.

Only a few counts were recorded for this clone. The V gene is TRBV6-5, the J gene TRBJ1-2, with 8 bases lining up with TRBD1. The trim removed 6 bases at V and 8 bases at J, leaving 8 bases unmatched. From germline, CDR1 is MNHEY and CDR2 SVGAGI. CDR3 length: 13 amino acids. CDR3 nucleotides: TGTGCCAGCAGACTCCCAGGGGGCGCGGGCTACACCTTC. Translated, it gives CASRLPGGAGYTF.

J is TRBJ1-1 and V is TRBV28; the D is unclear. V was clipped by 3 bases and J by 2 bases, with 13 bases between them. The CDR3 covers 15 residues. Germline CDR1 and CDR2: MDHEN and SYDVKM. The CDR3 region has the DNA TGTGCCAGCAGTTTGGTCCAGGCCCTAAACACTGAAGCTTTCTTT. Translating gives CASSLVQALNTEAFF.

The chain couples TRBV21-1 to TRBJ2-2; TRBD2, as called in the table, went unchecked against the DNA. TRBV21-1 is a pseudogene locus. This CDR3 has 16 residues. CDR3 region: CASSKEWGRRTGELFF. The CDR3 region has the DNA TGTGCCAGCAGCAAAGAGTGGGGTAGGAGGACCGGGGAGCTGTTTTTT.

A few counts support this clone. The chain joins TRBV6-1 to TRBJ2-7; 9 bases line up with TRBD1. Germline V gene data show CDR1 as MNHNS and CDR2 as SASEGT. V trimming: 0 bases; J trimming: 3 bases; junction bases outside the gene matches: 6. The CDR3 is 16 residues long. The chain's CDR3 is CASSEAGLTGGYEQYF. CDR3 DNA sequence: TGTGCCAGCAGTGAAGCGGGGCTGACAGGGGGCTACGAGCAGTACTTC.

This sequence joins TRBV11-2 and TRBJ1-1; D uncertain. V was shortened by 2 bases and J by 0 bases, with 4 bases between the two germline ends. Germline V lookup: CDR1 SGHAT, CDR2 FQNNGV. The CDR3 is 13 residues long. The DNA of the CDR3 is TGTGCCAGCAGCTTAAGAGTGAACACTGAAGCTTTCTTT. Translated, it gives CASSLRVNTEAFF.